This T cell receptor (beta chain) was documented in a study of shared clonotypes between healthy human individuals. Study outcomes and limitations: Investigators collected only blood, and repertoires in tissues likely differ.

This clone was detected only once. Its antigen is as yet unknown. V lost 0 bases, J lost 5 bases, and 15 bases lay in between. This CDR3 spans 16 amino acids. Per germline, CDR1 SGHRS and CDR2 YFSETQ. Sequencing was performed with immunoSEQ multiplex PCR; in TCRdb, only in-frame clones are kept and a portion is missing. The repertoire consists of roughly 660,000 clones, with 90% occurring once and the leading ten covering 34%. Sequencing input: memory CD8+ T cells from PBMCs. The sample's subset: CD45RO+ cells pooled with CCR7-negative TemRA cells. The chain links TRBV5-1 to TRBJ1-5; D is possibly TRBD1 (5 bases). This receptor was identified in a man aged 18 to 30 in good health. Some clones in this sample may be carry-over from other donors' samples. The CDR3 nucleotides read TGCGCCAGCAGCTTGGGTGGGCAGGGCGTTTATCAGCCCCAGCATTTT. Translation: CASSLGGQGVYQPQHF.